This is a list of T cell receptor beta chains from one sample in a study of blood T cell repertoires in COVID-19. TCRdb keeps only in-frame clones here, not all; method: immunoSEQ multiplex PCR. This table has about 160,000 clones, under 80% appearing once. The sequenced sample consisted of peripheral blood. The receptors come from a man aged 70 or older with acute or convalescent COVID-19. Both conserved end residues are part of each CDR3. D genes are given only for firm matches. Some rows have no size entry. The others give once, few or many, or a class for an expanded clone.

V	D	size	J	DNA	CDR3
TRBV4-2	TRBD2	-	TRBJ2-7	TGTGCCAGCAGCCCAGATCCGGCCAGCGGGACCTACGAGCAGTACTTC	CASSPDPASGTYEQYF
TRBV9	TRBD1	once	TRBJ2-5	TGTGCCAGCAGCGCCGCCGCACAGGGGGTTATGACCCAGTACTTC	CASSAAAQGVMTQYF
TRBV2	-	-	TRBJ1-1	TGTGCCAGCAGCGAGCGGGGGGTAAACACTGAAGCTTTCTTT	CASSERGVNTEAFF
TRBV24-1	-	once	TRBJ2-3	TGTGCCACCAGTGATTTGTCACGGGACACCTATCGCACAGATACGCAGTATTTT	CATSDLSRDTYRTDTQYF
TRBV18	TRBD1	-	TRBJ1-6	TGTGCCAGCTCTCCCGACAGGGGTTCACCCCTCCACTTT	CASSPDRGSPLHF
TRBV9	-	-	TRBJ2-7	TGTGCCAGCAGCTTCGGGGTCAACCACGAGCAGTACTTC	CASSFGVNHEQYF
TRBV14	-	-	TRBJ2-7	TGTGCCAGCAGCCAAGAAGGACGGGACTCCTACGAGCAGTACTTC	CASSQEGRDSYEQYF
TRBV10-3	TRBD1	-	TRBJ1-1	TGTGCCATCAGTGAGCGATACCAGGGGGCCGCTGAAGCTTTCTTT	CAISERYQGAAEAFF
TRBV6-6	-	few	TRBJ1-6	TGTGCCGGTGGCCTAGGGGGAAATTCACCCCTCCACTTT	CAGGLGGNSPLHF
TRBV27	-	few	TRBJ1-2	TGTGCCAGCAGTTTAGGGGGCCCGGCGGGGGGCTATGGCTACACCTTC	CASSLGGPAGGYGYTF
TRBV19	-	-	TRBJ1-1	TGTGCCAGTAGTATAGGGGGAGACCTCCACACTGAAGCTTTCTTT	CASSIGGDLHTEAFF
TRBV19	TRBD1	once	TRBJ2-1	TGTGCCACCACCCGTGGGACAGGTTACAATGAGCAGTTCTTC	CATTRGTGYNEQFF
TRBV5-6	TRBD1	-	TRBJ1-3	TGTGCCAGCAGCACCCGTCAGGGGGTTGGTGGAAACACCATATATTTT	CASSTRQGVGGNTIYF
TRBV27	-	medium-sized	TRBJ2-5	TGTGCCAGCAGTGACCGGGGATCCCAAGAGACCCAGTACTTC	CASSDRGSQETQYF
TRBV6-6	TRBD1	once	TRBJ1-2	TGTGCCAGCAGTAAGGACAGGGCTCTCGGCTACACCTTC	CASSKDRALGYTF
TRBV7-2	TRBD2	-	TRBJ2-7	TGTGCCAGCAGCTTTACTAGCGGGAGCTCCTACGAGCAGTACTTC	CASSFTSGSSYEQYF
TRBV3-1/TRBV3-2	TRBD2	once	TRBJ2-2	TGTGCCAGCAGCCAAGACCCAGTGAAGCGGGAGGACACCGGGGAGCTGTTTTTT	CASSQDPVKREDTGELFF
TRBV5-1	-	-	TRBJ1-4	TGCGCCAGCAGCTTGGCAGGGTGGGGCTTGGGCGAAAAACTGTTTTTT	CASSLAGWGLGEKLFF
TRBV7-7	-	-	TRBJ2-3	TGTGCTAGCAGCTTAGCGGATATGGGAGAGCGGACAGATACGCAGTATTTT	CASSLADMGERTDTQYF
TRBV19	TRBD1	-	TRBJ2-7	TGTGCCAGTAGTATAGAAAAGACAGGGGGCTCGTTGGCCTACGAGCAGTACTTC	CASSIEKTGGSLAYEQYF
TRBV7-7	-	-	TRBJ2-5	TGTGCTAGCAGCTTATCAGGGATAGATCAAGAGACCCAGTACTTC	CASSLSGIDQETQYF
TRBV4-3	TRBD1	-	TRBJ1-4	TGCGCCAGCAGCCCCGGACAGGGGTTAGCAACTAATGAAAAACTGTTTTTT	CASSPGQGLATNEKLFF
TRBV5-1	-	-	TRBJ2-2	TGCGCCAGCAGCCTGACAGAAACGAACACCGGGGAGCTGTTTTTT	CASSLTETNTGELFF
TRBV2	-	-	TRBJ1-1	TGTGCCAGCAGCGGTAGGACAGACCGTTTTCTGAACACTGAAGCTTTCTTT	CASSGRTDRFLNTEAFF
TRBV14	TRBD1	-	TRBJ1-1	TGTGCCAGCAGCCTTCGGACAGGTTTGAACACTGAAGCTTTCTTT	CASSLRTGLNTEAFF
TRBV14	-	-	TRBJ2-3	TGTGCCAGCAGCCAAGGGACTCGTCATACGCAGTATTTT	CASSQGTRHTQYF
TRBV4-1	-	-	TRBJ2-7	TGCGCCAGCAGCCCGACAGCTGGGATCTCCTACGAGCAGTACTTC	CASSPTAGISYEQYF
TRBV28	-	once	TRBJ1-5	TGTGCCAGCAGTCTTACCCACGGTTCTGGGCCCCAGCATTTT	CASSLTHGSGPQHF
TRBV4-3	TRBD1	-	TRBJ1-2	TGCGCCAGCAGCCAAGAAACATCAGGGGGTCCCTATGGCTACACCTTC	CASSQETSGGPYGYTF
TRBV18	-	-	TRBJ2-7	TGTGCCAGCTCACCCGCCGGGACTCTTTTTTACGAGCAGTACTTC	CASSPAGTLFYEQYF
TRBV25-1	-	-	TRBJ1-3	TGTGCCAGCAGTGAATATATTACAGGGAGGGACACCATATATTTT	CASSEYITGRDTIYF
TRBV10-3	-	-	TRBJ1-2	TGTGCCATCAGTGAGTCCTCGGGGGGTGGCTACACCTTC	CAISESSGGGYTF
TRBV11-1	TRBD1	-	TRBJ1-1	TGTGCCAGCAGCCGGGGACAGGGCAGCGGGTACACTGAAGCTTTCTTT	CASSRGQGSGYTEAFF